Each of the 8 T cell receptor beta chains below was sequenced from the same sample in a study of cytomegalovirus exposure and HLA in healthy donors. Profiled with immunoSEQ multiplex PCR; TCRdb holds only in-frame clones, not every one. The sample has around 180,000 clones, 86% seen once. Sequencing input: PBMCs. The source of these receptors is a woman aged 18-30 years in good health and CMV-seronegative.

The chain employs TRBV10-1 and TRBJ2-3, with 7 positions matching TRBD1. The germline CDR1 and CDR2 sequences are WNHNN and SYGVQD (reference sequence). Germline trimming cut 0 bases from V and 0 bases from J; bases unmatched to any gene: 18. CDR3 length: 21 amino acids. The CDR3 loop reads CASSESWFVSGQTTSTDTQYF. CDR3 DNA: TGCGCCAGCAGTGAGTCGTGGTTCGTGTCGGGACAGACCACTAGCACAGATACGCAGTATTTT.

V gene TRBV4-1 combines with J gene TRBJ2-5; D is unclear. This CDR3 region has 13 residues. Looked up from germline, CDR1 is MGHRA and CDR2 is YSYEKL. V shed 7 bases and J shed 4 bases, with 13 bases lying between them. DNA for the CDR3: TGCGCCAGCACCCTCTATTTCGGAGAGACCCAGTACTTC. The encoded protein is CASTLYFGETQYF.

This rearrangement joins TRBV5-3 to TRBJ2-2; D possibly corresponds to TRBD1 (5 bases). TRBV5-3 is recorded as an ORF, its role being uncertain. V was trimmed by 10 bases and J by 1 base, leaving 17 bases between them. This CDR3 has 15 residues. The CDR3 is CAPRLLDKNTGELFF. DNA of the CDR3: TGTGCCCCCCGTCTTTTGGACAAGAACACCGGGGAGCTGTTTTTT.

The gene calls are TRBV15 and TRBJ2-1, with TRBD2 matching over 11 bases. The CDR3 is made up of 19 amino acids. Unmatched junction bases numbered 15, after V lost 6 bases and J lost 2 bases. Germline loops: CDR1 LNHNV, CDR2 YYDKDF (reference sequence). The chain's CDR3 is CATRRLGLAGGAPYNEQFF. CDR3 coding DNA: TGTGCCACCAGACGTCTCGGACTAGCGGGCGGCGCCCCCTACAATGAGCAGTTCTTC.

V usage is TRBV5-6 and J usage is TRBJ2-1; no definite D call. Trimming stripped 3 bases from V and 4 bases from J, with 2 bases between. Germline V gene data show CDR1 as SGHDT and CDR2 as YYEEEE. The CDR3 contains 11 residues. The CDR3 DNA sequence: TGTGCCAGCAGCTCATACAATGAGCAGTTCTTC. Its translation is CASSSYNEQFF.

V is TRBV18 and J is TRBJ1-2; 10 bases match TRBD1. V was clipped by 0 bases and J by 8 bases; unmatched bases: 9. Germline values: CDR1 KGHSH, CDR2 LQKENI. This CDR3 comprises 16 residues. CDR3 bases: TGTGCCAGCTCACCACCGGTCTCCGACAGGGGGCAGGGCTACACCTTC. Its protein product is CASSPPVSDRGQGYTF. Using reference TRBV18 and TRBJ1-2 for the parts outside the CDR3, the full variable domain is NAGVMQNPRHLVRRRGQEARLRCSPMKGHSHVYWYRQLPEEGLKFMVYLQKENIIDESGMPKERFSAEFPKEGPSILRIQQVVRGDSAAYFCASSPPVSDRGQGYTFGSGTRLTVV.

The V gene is TRBV5-1, the J gene TRBJ2-3; 7 bases align to TRBD2. Germline trimming cut 0 bases from V and 0 bases from J; bases unmatched to any gene: 7. Germline V lookup: CDR1 SGHRS, CDR2 YFSETQ. The CDR3 runs to 17 residues. The CDR3 sequence is CASSLATSASSTDTQYF. The CDR3 bases are TGCGCCAGCAGCTTGGCTACTAGCGCTTCTAGCACAGATACGCAGTATTTT.

J is TRBJ2-7 and V is TRBV6-5; D possibly corresponds to TRBD1 (6 bases). This CDR3 contains 15 residues. V gave up 3 bases and J gave up 0 bases, with 12 bases separating them. The germline gives CDR1 MNHEY, CDR2 SVGAGI. The CDR3 bases are TGTGCCAGCAGTTATCGGCCGGACAGCTCCTACGAGCAGTACTTC. This translates into CASSYRPDSSYEQYF.